The clone carrying this T cell receptor beta chain has just a few counts. This sample is part of a study of tumor and adjacent non-tumor tissue in lung cancer. Per germline, CDR1 MNHEY and CDR2 SVGAGI. The CDR3 consists of 12 residues. The V end was cut by 4 bases, the J end by 3 bases, with 6 bases between. RNA was extracted from bulk tissue without any cell sorting. The library came from three nested PCR rounds adapted from ARM-PCR protocols. Using its own MiXCR run on the multiplex PCR reads, TCRdb lists one record per CDR3 protein. The sample records under 150,000 distinct CDR3 sequences, roughly 70% being singletons.

The V gene is TRBV6-5, the J gene TRBJ1-2; possible D gene TRBD1, 5 bases. Material: lung tumor tissue. The sequence was obtained from a man aged 55 to 70 with small cell lung cancer. The CDR3 sequence is CASSWGYYGYTF. The CDR3 nucleotides are TGTGCCAGCAGTTGGGGGTACTATGGCTACACCTTC.